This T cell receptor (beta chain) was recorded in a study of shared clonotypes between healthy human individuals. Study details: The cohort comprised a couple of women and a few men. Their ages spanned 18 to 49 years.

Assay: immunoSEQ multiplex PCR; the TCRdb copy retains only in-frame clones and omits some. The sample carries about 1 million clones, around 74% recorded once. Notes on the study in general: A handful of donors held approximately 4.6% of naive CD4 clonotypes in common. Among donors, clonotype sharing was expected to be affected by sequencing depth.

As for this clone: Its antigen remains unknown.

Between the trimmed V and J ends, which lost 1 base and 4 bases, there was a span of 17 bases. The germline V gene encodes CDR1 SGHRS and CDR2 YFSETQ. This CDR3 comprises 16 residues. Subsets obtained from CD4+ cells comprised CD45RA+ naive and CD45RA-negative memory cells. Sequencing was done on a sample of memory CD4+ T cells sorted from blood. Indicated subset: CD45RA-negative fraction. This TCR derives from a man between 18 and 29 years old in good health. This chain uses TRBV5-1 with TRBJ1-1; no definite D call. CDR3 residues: CASSLIPQDGGTEAFF. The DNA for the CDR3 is TGCGCCAGCAGCTTGATCCCTCAAGACGGCGGCACTGAAGCTTTCTTT.